A single T cell receptor beta chain is shown here with its context. V gave up 5 bases and J gave up 8 bases, with 18 bases separating them. From germline, CDR1 is SGHTA and CDR2 FQGTGA. The CDR3 is 14 amino acids. In the authors' workflow: Reference gene primer amplification gave estimated nucleated cell counts. Only in-frame clones appear in the TCRdb table, and some are missing; sequencing was by immunoSEQ multiplex PCR. Clone size and the V and J calls come from that table; the DNA yielded D and trimming. The sample lists approximately 170,000 clones, roughly 85% occurring once. The sample belongs to a study of blood T cell repertoires in COVID-19. For the study at large: The United States, Italy and Spain were the sources of the acute and convalescent COVID-19 samples. In each case, the material was cDNA or gDNA derived from T cells, B-cell-depleted T cells, or PBMCs.

The sample was peripheral blood. This chain links TRBV7-3 with TRBJ1-2; possibly TRBD1 for D (5 bases). This clonotype originated in a woman older than 75 with acute or convalescent COVID-19. CDR3 bases: TGTGCCAGCAGCCCCGACGGCCAGGGCGGCGGCTACACCTTC. This gives the protein CASSPDGQGGGYTF. Combining the CDR3 with reference TRBV7-3 and TRBJ1-2 gives the whole variable domain GAGVSQTPSNKVTEKGKYVELRCDPISGHTALYWYRQSLGQGPEFLIYFQGTGAADDSGLPNDRFFAVRPEGSVSTLKIQRTERGDSAVYLCASSPDGQGGGYTFGSGTRLTVV.